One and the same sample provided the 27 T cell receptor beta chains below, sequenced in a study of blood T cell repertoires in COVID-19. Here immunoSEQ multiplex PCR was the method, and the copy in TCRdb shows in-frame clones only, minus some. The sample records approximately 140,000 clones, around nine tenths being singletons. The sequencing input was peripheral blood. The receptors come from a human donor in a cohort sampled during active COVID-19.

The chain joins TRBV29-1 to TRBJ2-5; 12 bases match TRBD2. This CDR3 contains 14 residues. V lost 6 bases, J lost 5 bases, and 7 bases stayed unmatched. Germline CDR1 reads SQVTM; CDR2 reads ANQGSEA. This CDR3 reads CSVGLAGGAETQYF. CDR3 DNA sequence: TGCAGCGTGGGCCTAGCGGGGGGGGCGGAGACCCAGTACTTC.

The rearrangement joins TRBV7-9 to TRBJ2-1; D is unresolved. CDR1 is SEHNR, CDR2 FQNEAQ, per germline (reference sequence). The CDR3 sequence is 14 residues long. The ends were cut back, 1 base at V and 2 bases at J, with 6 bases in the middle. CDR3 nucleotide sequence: TGTGCCAGCAGCTTAGGAGAAACCTACAATGAGCAGTTCTTC. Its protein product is CASSLGETYNEQFF.

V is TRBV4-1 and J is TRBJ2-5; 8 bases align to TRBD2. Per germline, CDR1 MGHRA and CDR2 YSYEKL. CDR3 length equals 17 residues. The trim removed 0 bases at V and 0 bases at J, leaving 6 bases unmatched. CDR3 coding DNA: TGCGCCAGCAGCCAAGATGCCTGGCGGGGGGACCAAGAGACCCAGTACTTC. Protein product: CASSQDAWRGDQETQYF.

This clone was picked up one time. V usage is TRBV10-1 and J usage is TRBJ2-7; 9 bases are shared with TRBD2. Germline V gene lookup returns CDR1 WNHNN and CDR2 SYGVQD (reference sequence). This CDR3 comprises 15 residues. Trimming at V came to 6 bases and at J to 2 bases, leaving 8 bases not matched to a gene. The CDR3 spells CASSSRLAATYEQYF. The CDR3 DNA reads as TGCGCCAGCAGCTCGCGACTAGCGGCAACCTACGAGCAGTACTTC.

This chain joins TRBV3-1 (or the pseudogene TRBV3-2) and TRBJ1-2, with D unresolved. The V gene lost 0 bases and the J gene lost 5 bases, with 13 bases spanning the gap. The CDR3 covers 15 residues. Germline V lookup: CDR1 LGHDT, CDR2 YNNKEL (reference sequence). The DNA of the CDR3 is TGTGCCAGCAGCCAAGATAAGGCAGGACTATATGGCTACACCTTC. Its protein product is CASSQDKAGLYGYTF.

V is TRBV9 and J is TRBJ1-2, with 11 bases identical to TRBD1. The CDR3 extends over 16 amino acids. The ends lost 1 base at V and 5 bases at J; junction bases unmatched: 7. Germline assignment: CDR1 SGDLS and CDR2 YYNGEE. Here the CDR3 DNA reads TGTGCCAGCAGCGTAAATCGGGACAGGGGGACGTATGGCTACACCTTC. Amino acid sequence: CASSVNRDRGTYGYTF. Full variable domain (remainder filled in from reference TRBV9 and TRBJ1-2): DSGVTQTPKHLITATGQRVTLRCSPRSGDLSVYWYQQSLDQGLQFLIQYYNGEERAKGNILERFSAQQFPDLHSELNLSSLELGDSALYFCASSVNRDRGTYGYTFGSGTRLTVV.

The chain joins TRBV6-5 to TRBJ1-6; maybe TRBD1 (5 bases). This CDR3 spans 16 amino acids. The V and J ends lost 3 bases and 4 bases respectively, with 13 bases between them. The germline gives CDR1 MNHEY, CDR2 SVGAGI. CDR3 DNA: TGTGCCAGCAGTTATGGGGGGAGATTTTATAATTCACCCCTCCACTTT. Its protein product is CASSYGGRFYNSPLHF.

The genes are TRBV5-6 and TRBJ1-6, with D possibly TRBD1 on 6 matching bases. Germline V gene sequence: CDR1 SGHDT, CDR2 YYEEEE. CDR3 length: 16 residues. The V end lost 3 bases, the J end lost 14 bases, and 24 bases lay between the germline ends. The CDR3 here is CASSSLAGHGFLALHF. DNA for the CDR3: TGTGCCAGCAGCTCCTTAGCGGGACACGGGTTTTTGGCCCTCCACTTT.

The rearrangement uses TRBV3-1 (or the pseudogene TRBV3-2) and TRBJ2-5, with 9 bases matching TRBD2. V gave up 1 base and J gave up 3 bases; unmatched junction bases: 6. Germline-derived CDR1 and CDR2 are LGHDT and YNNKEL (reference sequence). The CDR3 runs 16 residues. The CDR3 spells CASSQGSTSGKETQYF. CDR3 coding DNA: TGTGCCAGCAGCCAAGGTTCGACTAGCGGTAAAGAGACCCAGTACTTC.

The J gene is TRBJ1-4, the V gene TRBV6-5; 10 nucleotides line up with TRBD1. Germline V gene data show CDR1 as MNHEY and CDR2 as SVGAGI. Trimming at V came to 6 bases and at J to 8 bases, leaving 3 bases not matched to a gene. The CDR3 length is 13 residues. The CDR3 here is CASRRTGGEKLFF. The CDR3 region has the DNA TGTGCCAGCAGGCGGACAGGGGGGGAAAAACTGTTTTTT.

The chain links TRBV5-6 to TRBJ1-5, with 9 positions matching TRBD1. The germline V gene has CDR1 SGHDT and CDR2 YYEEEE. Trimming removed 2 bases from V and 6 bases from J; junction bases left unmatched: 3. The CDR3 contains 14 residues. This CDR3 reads CASSFNRGRQPQHF. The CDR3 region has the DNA TGTGCCAGCAGCTTTAACAGGGGGCGTCAGCCCCAGCATTTT.

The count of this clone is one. Here the CDR3 reads CASSTWVYGTGIYNEQFF. The CDR3, as DNA: TGTGCCAGCAGTACATGGGTTTACGGGACAGGAATTTACAATGAGCAGTTCTTC. The chain is built from TRBV7-9 and TRBJ2-1; 8 nucleotides align to TRBD1. This CDR3 comprises 18 residues. Germline trimming cut 6 bases from V and 4 bases from J; bases unmatched to any gene: 17. CDR1 and CDR2 (germline): SEHNR, FQNEAQ (reference sequence).

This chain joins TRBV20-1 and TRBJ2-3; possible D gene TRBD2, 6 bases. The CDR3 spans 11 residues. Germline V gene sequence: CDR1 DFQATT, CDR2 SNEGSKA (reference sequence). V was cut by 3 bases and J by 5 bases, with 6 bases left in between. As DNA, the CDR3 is TGCAGTGCTAGGGGGGGAGATACGCAGTATTTT. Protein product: CSARGGDTQYF.

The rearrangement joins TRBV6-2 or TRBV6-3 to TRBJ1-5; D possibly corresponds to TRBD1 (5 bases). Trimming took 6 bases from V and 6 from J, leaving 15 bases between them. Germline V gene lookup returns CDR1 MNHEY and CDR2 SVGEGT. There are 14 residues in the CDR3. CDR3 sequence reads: CASSPRGGIQPQHF. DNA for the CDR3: TGTGCCAGCAGCCCCCGCGGGGGAATTCAGCCCCAGCATTTT.

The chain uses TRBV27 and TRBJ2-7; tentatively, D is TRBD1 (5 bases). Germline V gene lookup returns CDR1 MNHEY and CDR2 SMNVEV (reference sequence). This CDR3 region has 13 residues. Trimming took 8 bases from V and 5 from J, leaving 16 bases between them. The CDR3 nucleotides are TGTGCCAGCCGTCAGGGCCTAGGAAACGAGCAGTACTTC. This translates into CASRQGLGNEQYF.

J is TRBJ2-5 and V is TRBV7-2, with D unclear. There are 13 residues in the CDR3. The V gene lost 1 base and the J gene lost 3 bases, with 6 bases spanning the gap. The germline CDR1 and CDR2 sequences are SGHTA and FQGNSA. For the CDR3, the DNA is TGTGCCAGCAGCTTAGGCAGGAAAGAGACCCAGTACTTC. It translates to CASSLGRKETQYF.

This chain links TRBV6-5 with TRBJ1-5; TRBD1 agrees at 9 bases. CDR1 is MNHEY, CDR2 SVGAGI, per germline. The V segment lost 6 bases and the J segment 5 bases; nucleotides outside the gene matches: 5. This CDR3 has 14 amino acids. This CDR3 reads CASRGTGSYQPQHF. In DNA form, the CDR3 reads TGTGCCAGCAGGGGGACAGGGAGCTATCAGCCCCAGCATTTT.

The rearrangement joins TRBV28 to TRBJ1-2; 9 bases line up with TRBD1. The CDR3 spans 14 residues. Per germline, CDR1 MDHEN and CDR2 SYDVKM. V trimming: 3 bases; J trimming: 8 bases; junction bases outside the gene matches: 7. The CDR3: CASSLDGTGRGYTF. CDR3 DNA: TGTGCCAGCAGTTTGGACGGGACAGGGAGGGGCTACACCTTC.

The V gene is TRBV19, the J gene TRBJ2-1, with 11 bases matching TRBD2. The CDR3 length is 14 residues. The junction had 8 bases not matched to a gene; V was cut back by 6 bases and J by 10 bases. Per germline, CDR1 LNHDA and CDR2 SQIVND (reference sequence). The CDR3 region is CASRLAGGPREQFF. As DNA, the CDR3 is TGTGCCAGTAGGTTAGCGGGGGGGCCGCGAGAGCAGTTCTTC.

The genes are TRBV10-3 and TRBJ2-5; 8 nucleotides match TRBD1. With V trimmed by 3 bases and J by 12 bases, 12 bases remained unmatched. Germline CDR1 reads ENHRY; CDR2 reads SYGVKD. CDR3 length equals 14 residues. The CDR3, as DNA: TGTGCCATCAGTGACGGCGGCCAGGGGGCTTACAAGTACTTC. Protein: CAISDGGQGAYKYF.

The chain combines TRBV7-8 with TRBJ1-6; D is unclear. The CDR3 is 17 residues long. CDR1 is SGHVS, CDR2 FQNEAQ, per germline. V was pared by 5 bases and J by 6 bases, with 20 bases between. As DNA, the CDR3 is TGTGCCAGCAGCCCCGGGAGGGTTGGAGGGCTTAATTCACCCCTCCACTTT. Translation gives CASSPGRVGGLNSPLHF.

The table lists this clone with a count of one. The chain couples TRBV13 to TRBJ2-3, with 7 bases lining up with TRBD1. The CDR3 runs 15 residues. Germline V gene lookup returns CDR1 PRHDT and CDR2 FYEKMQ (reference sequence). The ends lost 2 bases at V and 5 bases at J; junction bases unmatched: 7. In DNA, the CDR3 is TGTGCCAGCAGCTTAAGACAGGGTGGTAAAGATACGCAGTATTTT. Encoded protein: CASSLRQGGKDTQYF.

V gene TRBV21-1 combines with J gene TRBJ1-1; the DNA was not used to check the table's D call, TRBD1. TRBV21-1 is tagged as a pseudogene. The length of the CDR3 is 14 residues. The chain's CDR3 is CASSKSERGTEAFF. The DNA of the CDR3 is TGTGCCAGCAGCAAATCGGAAAGGGGCACTGAAGCTTTCTTT.

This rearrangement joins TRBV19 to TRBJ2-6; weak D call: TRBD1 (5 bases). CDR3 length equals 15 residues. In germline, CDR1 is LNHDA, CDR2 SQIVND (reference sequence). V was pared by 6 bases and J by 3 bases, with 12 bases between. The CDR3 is CASSAGSGGANVLTF. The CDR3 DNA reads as TGTGCCAGTAGCGCAGGGTCTGGTGGGGCCAACGTCCTGACTTTC.

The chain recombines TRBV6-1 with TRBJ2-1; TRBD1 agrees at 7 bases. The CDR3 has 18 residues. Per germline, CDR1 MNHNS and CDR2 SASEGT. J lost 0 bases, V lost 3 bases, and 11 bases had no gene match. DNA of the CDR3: TGTGCCAGCAGTGAGTCGGACAGGCACCGCAGCTCCTACAATGAGCAGTTCTTC. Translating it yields CASSESDRHRSSYNEQFF.

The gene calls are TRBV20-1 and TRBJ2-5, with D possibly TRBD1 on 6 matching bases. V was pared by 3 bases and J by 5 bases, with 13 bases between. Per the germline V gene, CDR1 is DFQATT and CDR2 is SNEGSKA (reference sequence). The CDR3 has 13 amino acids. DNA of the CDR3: TGCAGTGCTAGTTCGGCAGGGGCGGAGACCCAGTACTTC. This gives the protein CSASSAGAETQYF.

DNA for the CDR3: TGTGCCAGCAGTTTATCCAGGGATTCTATTCAGCCCCAGCATTTT. It codes for CASSLSRDSIQPQHF. The chain employs TRBV28 and TRBJ1-5, with TRBD1 as a possible D gene (5 bases). Germline CDR1 and CDR2: MDHEN and SYDVKM. The CDR3 spans 15 residues. The V gene lost 1 base and the J gene lost 6 bases, with 13 bases spanning the gap.